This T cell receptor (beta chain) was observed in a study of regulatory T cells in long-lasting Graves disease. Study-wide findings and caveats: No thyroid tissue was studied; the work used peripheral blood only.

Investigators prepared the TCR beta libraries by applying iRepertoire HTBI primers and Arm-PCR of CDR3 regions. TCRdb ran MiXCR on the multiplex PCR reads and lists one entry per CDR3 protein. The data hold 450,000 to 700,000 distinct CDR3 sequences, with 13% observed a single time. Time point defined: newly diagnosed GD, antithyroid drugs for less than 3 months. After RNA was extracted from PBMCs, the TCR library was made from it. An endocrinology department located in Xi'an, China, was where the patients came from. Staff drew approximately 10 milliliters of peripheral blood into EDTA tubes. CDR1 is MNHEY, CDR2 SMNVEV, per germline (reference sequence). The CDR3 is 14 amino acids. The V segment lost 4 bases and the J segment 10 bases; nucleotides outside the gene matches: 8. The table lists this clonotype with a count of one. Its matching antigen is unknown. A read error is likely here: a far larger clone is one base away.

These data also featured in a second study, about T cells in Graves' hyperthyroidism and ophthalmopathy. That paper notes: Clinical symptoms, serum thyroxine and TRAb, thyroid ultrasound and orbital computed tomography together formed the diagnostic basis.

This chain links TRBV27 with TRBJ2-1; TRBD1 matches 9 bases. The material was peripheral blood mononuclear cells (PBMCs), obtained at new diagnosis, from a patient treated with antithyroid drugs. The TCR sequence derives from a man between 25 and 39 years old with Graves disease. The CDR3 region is CASSSTGGAYEQFF. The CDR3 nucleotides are TGTGCCAGCAGTTCCACAGGGGGCGCGTACGAGCAGTTCTTC.